This is a list of T cell receptor beta chains from one sample in a study of cytomegalovirus exposure and HLA in healthy donors. Produced via immunoSEQ multiplex PCR; TCRdb's table is partial and in-frame only. Altogether under 200,000 clones are present, roughly 79% being singletons, with the ten largest covering about 7.9%. Sequencing used PBMCs. These receptors were taken from a male donor in good health and CMV-seropositive. The conserved cysteine and the conserved F or W are not part of the CDR3 here.

>TRBJ1-4|TRBV5-1
ASSLSQGGEKLF
>TRBJ2-3|TRBV6-6
ASSPLAGSPDTQY
>TRBJ2-7|TRBV5-1
ASSLGGYEQY
>TRBJ1-4|TRBV29-1
SVDTGGTNEKLF
>TRBJ2-7|TRBV9
ASSAGQAPHYEQY
>TRBJ1-6|TRBV7-3
ASSSQGDNSPLH
>TRBJ2-2|TRBV6-5
ASSYSGRNTGELF
>TRBJ1-2|TRBV27
ASSLSAAHLGEGNYGYT
>TRBJ2-3|TRBV14
ASSHKPDTQY
>TRBJ2-1|TRBV2
ASKDSSSYNEQF
>TRBJ1-5|TRBV27
ASSPQQGSNQPQH
>TRBJ1-4|TRBV7-9
ASSRSGYEKLF
>TRBJ2-1|TRBV9
ASSFRGNGGEQF
>TRBJ1-1|TRBV5-1
ASSLTDSPYNTEAF
>TRBJ2-3|TRBV2
ASKGGSTDTQY
>TRBJ2-6|TRBV11-2
ASSPLGQGDSGANVLT
>TRBJ2-7|TRBV5-1
ASSLEAGDSYEQY
>TRBJ2-5|TRBV5-1
ASSHRANSGGRETQY
>TRBJ1-3|TRBV19
ASSIRTGAFSGNTIY
>TRBJ2-1|TRBV5-6
ASSATSGGASSYNEQF
>TRBJ2-7|TRBV9
ASSAEAESIYEQY
>TRBJ2-6|TRBV12-5
ASGLVQGALGANVLT
>TRBJ2-3|TRBV6-4
ASSDSAGGLSPDTQY
>TRBJ1-2|TRBV28
ASSPGGRNGYT
>TRBJ2-1|TRBV4-1
ASSRQTWTRQHNEQF
>TRBJ1-2|TRBV6-5
ASSYSPGQSYGYT
>TRBJ2-1|TRBV19
ASSIVSFRSYNEQF
>TRBJ1-4|TRBV13
ASSLRGGRESRFEKLF
>TRBJ1-2|TRBV15
ATSREWITGGYT
>TRBJ2-1|TRBV18
ASSLSGGADEQF
>TRBJ1-2|TRBV7-6
ASSQLSGVANYGYT
>TRBJ2-3|TRBV9
ASSEGGDTQY
>TRBJ1-1|TRBV6-1
ASSVGTQGATEAF
>TRBJ1-3|TRBV18
ASSPTGSDGNTIY
>TRBJ2-3|TRBV10-3
AISNSGATDTQY
>TRBJ2-7|TRBV4-3
ASSQGIAGSTYEQY
>TRBJ1-6|TRBV6-5
ASSNGGTNSPLH
>TRBJ2-3|TRBV7-2
ASSLLRGVDTDTQY
>TRBJ2-3|TRBV11-2
ASSLAGNTQY
>TRBJ2-7|TRBV6-1
ASSEEGGLIYEQY
>TRBJ2-1|TRBV6-5
ASSYLTSGEVGEQF
>TRBJ1-2|TRBV4-2
ASSPSLNYGYT
>TRBJ2-1|TRBV9
ASSRTSGGAKEQF
>TRBJ2-1|TRBV7-2
ASSLARNNEQF
>TRBJ2-3|TRBV27
ASSLKQGGGRSDTQY
>TRBJ2-7|TRBV28
ASSGGLHYEQY
>TRBJ2-2|TRBV30
AWMGRGLSNTGELF
>TRBJ2-3|TRBV5-4
ASSFGQGADTQY
>TRBJ2-3|TRBV5-4
ASSLEASGGDTQY
>TRBJ2-7|TRBV6-5
ASGRDSSYEQY
>TRBJ2-2|TRBV4-2
ASSPLSGGTGELF
>TRBJ1-1|TRBV5-1
ASSFSGMNTEAF
>TRBJ1-3|TRBV9
ASSASGGAYSGNTIY
>TRBJ2-3|TRBV5-6
ASSWDGVGGDTDTQY
>TRBJ2-1|TRBV6-1
ASSLYNEQF
>TRBJ1-1|TRBV6-5
ASSQRGSQTEAF
>TRBJ1-2|TRBV5-6
ASSHPNYGYT
>TRBJ2-7|TRBV6-6
ARVRQENLLSYEQY
>TRBJ1-3|TRBV25-1
ASSHMTGVGNTIY